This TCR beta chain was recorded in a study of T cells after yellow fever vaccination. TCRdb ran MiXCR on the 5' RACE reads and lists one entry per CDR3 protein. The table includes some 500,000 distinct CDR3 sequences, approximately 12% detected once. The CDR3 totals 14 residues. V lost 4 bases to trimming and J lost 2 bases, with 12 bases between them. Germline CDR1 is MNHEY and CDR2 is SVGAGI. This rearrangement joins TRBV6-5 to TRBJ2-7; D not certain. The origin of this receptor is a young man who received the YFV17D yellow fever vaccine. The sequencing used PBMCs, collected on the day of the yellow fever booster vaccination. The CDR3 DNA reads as TGTGCCAGCAGTTCCACGATCCTAACCTACGAGCAGTACTTC. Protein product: CASSSTILTYEQYF.